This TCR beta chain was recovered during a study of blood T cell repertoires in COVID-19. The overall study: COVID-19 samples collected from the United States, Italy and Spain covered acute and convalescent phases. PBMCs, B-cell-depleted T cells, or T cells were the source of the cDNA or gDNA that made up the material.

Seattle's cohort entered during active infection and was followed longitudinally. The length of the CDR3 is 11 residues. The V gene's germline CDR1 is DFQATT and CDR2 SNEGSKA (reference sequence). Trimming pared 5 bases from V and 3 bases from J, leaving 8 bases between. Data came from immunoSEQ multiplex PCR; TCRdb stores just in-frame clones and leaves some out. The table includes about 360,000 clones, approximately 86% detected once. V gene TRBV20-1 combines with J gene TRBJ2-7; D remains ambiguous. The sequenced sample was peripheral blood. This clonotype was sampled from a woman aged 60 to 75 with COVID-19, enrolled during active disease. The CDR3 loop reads CSAAQVYEQYF. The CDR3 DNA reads TGCAGTGCTGCGCAGGTCTACGAGCAGTACTTC.